Listed below are T cell receptor beta chains from one sample, sequenced in a study of blood T cells in healthy people across ages. TCRdb recomputed calls from the 5' RACE reads with MiXCR, one row per CDR3 protein. The sample lists about 730,000 distinct CDR3 sequences; 40% to 45% were seen once. Specimen: blood. The receptors were gathered from a woman in her fifties or sixties in good health. Each CDR3 is given with its conserved first and last residue. D genes are given only for firm matches. Expanded clones get a size class; other rows say once, few or many, or leave the size out.

v_call	clone_size	j_call	d_call	cdr3_nt	cdr3_aa
TRBV6-2/TRBV6-3	.	TRBJ2-2	TRBD2	TGTGCCAGCAGAGGAGGGACTATATTGAACACCGGGGAGCTGTTTTTT	CASRGGTILNTGELFF
TRBV7-6	.	TRBJ1-2	TRBD1	TGTGCCAGCAGCCCCGGAGGGGGCGTCTATGGCTACACCTTC	CASSPGGGVYGYTF
TRBV19	.	TRBJ2-7	.	TGTGCCAGTAGCCAACAGGGGAGGGCTAACTCCTACGAGCAGTACTTC	CASSQQGRANSYEQYF
TRBV10-3	.	TRBJ2-5	TRBD2	TGTGCCATCAGGGGGGGGGTCGGCAATGAACAGTACTTC	CAIRGGVGNEQYF
TRBV20-1	.	TRBJ2-1	TRBD2	TGCAGTGCTATGGTGTCTAGCGGGCTGAACAATGAGCAGTTCTTC	CSAMVSSGLNNEQFF
TRBV29-1	many	TRBJ2-7	.	TGCAGCGTTGATGGGTGGGACGACGAGCAGTACTTC	CSVDGWDDEQYF
TRBV9	many	TRBJ2-1	.	TGTGCCAGCAGCGTTACCTATAACTACAATGAGCAGTTCTTC	CASSVTYNYNEQFF
TRBV18	.	TRBJ2-5	.	TGTGCCAGCTCACCAACAATGGGGGGAAAGACCCAGTACTTC	CASSPTMGGKTQYF
TRBV20-1	.	TRBJ2-5	TRBD2	TGCAGGGCGACTAGCGGGGGGTCCTTAGTATACAATGAGCAGTACTTC	CRATSGGSLVYNEQYF
TRBV5-1	.	TRBJ2-1	.	TGCGCCAGCAGAGGGGACGATAATGAGCAGTTCTTC	CASRGDDNEQFF
TRBV27	.	TRBJ2-5	TRBD1	TGTGCCAGCAGTGCCAGGGGGCTACAAGAGACCCAGTACTTC	CASSARGLQETQYF
TRBV20-1	many	TRBJ2-7	.	TGCAGTGCTAGAGATCACCGTTCCGAGCAGTACTTC	CSARDHRSEQYF
TRBV2	.	TRBJ2-5	TRBD2	TGTGCCAGCGGCCGACTAGCGGGGGCTCAAGAGACCCAGTACTTC	CASGRLAGAQETQYF
TRBV7-2	once	TRBJ1-6	.	TGTGCCAGCAGCTTAAGACTTGAGACAGGCTATAATTCACCCCTCCACTTT	CASSLRLETGYNSPLHF
TRBV2	.	TRBJ2-3	TRBD1	TGTGCCAGCAGTCCTGGACAGGGGAAATCAGATACGCAGTATTTT	CASSPGQGKSDTQYF
TRBV12-3/TRBV12-4	.	TRBJ2-1	.	TGTGCCAGCAGCCCTCCCGGCGTGAGCTCCTGCAATGAGCAGTTCTTC	CASSPPGVSSCNEQFF
TRBV7-2	.	TRBJ2-7	.	TGTGCCAGCAGCTTAGGGTCAGCGGGCCCCTACGAGCAGTACTTC	CASSLGSAGPYEQYF
TRBV9	.	TRBJ2-7	.	TGTGCCAGCAGCGCCGGAACCGGGTTAGGCGAGCAGTACTTC	CASSAGTGLGEQYF
TRBV9	few	TRBJ2-3	.	TGTGCCAGCAGCGAGGCGACCAATAAACCCACAGATACGCAGTATTTT	CASSEATNKPTDTQYF
TRBV20-1	.	TRBJ2-7	TRBD2	TGCAGTGCTTGGACTAGCGGGGGCTACGAGCAGTACTTC	CSAWTSGGYEQYF
TRBV5-1	.	TRBJ1-1	.	TGCGCCAGCAGCTTGCTTTCGACAGGGAACACTGAAGCTTTCTTT	CASSLLSTGNTEAFF
TRBV28	.	TRBJ1-2	.	TGTGCCAGCAGTCATAACAACTATGGCTACACCTTC	CASSHNNYGYTF
TRBV29-1	few	TRBJ1-5	.	TGCAGCGTTGGGGGACCGACCCGGGAACAGCCCCAGCATTTT	CSVGGPTREQPQHF
TRBV18	.	TRBJ2-3	TRBD1	TGTGCCAGCTCCCCGGGACAGGATGGAGATACGCAGTATTTT	CASSPGQDGDTQYF
TRBV9	.	TRBJ1-5	TRBD1	TGTGCCAGCAGCCCTGGAGGACAGGGCAATCAGCCCCAGCATTTT	CASSPGGQGNQPQHF
TRBV24-1	.	TRBJ2-5	TRBD1	TGTGCCACCAGTGATCGGACAGGGGGAAAGGGAGAGACCCAGTACTTC	CATSDRTGGKGETQYF
TRBV5-5	.	TRBJ1-5	.	TGTGCCAGCAGCCGATCCCCGAGCTCCGTAGGCAATCAGCCCCAGCATTTT	CASSRSPSSVGNQPQHF
TRBV20-1	many	TRBJ1-5	TRBD1	TGCAGTGCTAGGGAGACAGGGGATCAGCCCCAGCATTTT	CSARETGDQPQHF
TRBV2	.	TRBJ2-1	.	TGTGCCAGCAGCCGAGAGTATGAGCAGTTCTTC	CASSREYEQFF
TRBV2	.	TRBJ1-5	.	TGTGCCAGCAGTGAAAGGGGGGGACTCTTAAGCAATCAGCCCCAGCATTTT	CASSERGGLLSNQPQHF
TRBV28	.	TRBJ2-5	TRBD2	TGTGCCAGCAGTCCCCCGGGAGGGAAGAATGAGCAGTACTTC	CASSPPGGKNEQYF
TRBV10-3	.	TRBJ2-1	.	TGTGCCATCAGTGAGGGGGGGAGGTTCGACAATGAGCAGTTCTTC	CAISEGGRFDNEQFF
TRBV7-2	once	TRBJ2-1	.	TGTGTCAGCAGCCCCGGGCCAGCAGGCGATGAGCAGTTCTTC	CVSSPGPAGDEQFF
TRBV6-2/TRBV6-3	few	TRBJ2-7	.	TGTGCCAGCAGTTCCATTGGGGAGCAGTACTTC	CASSSIGEQYF
TRBV5-1	.	TRBJ2-5	TRBD2	TGCGCCAGCAGGATCGCGGCGGGAGTTGAGGAGACCCAGTACTTC	CASRIAAGVEETQYF
TRBV12-3/TRBV12-4	.	TRBJ2-7	.	TGTGCCAGCAGGCCCAAGGGAGTGGGGATCTACGAGCAGTACTTC	CASRPKGVGIYEQYF
TRBV29-1	.	TRBJ2-1	TRBD2	TGCAGCGTTGAGGGGCTAGCGGGAGTGGTAACCTACAATGAGCGGTTCTTC	CSVEGLAGVVTYNERFF
TRBV12-3/TRBV12-4	many	TRBJ2-7	TRBD2	TGTGCCAGCAGTTTCGGGGGACTAGCTGGGTACGAGCAGTACTTC	CASSFGGLAGYEQYF
TRBV19	.	TRBJ2-1	TRBD2	TGTGCCAGTATCGGGACTAGCGGGAGCTACAATGAGCAGTTCTTC	CASIGTSGSYNEQFF
TRBV28	.	TRBJ2-2	.	TGTGCCAGCAGTTCAGAGACTACCTACACCGGGGAGCTGTTTTTT	CASSSETTYTGELFF
TRBV6-1	.	TRBJ2-5	.	TGTGCCAGCACCATTGACACCCTAATCCAAGAGACCCAGTACTTC	CASTIDTLIQETQYF
TRBV20-1	few	TRBJ2-5	.	TGCAGTGCTAGCGCGGGAGAGACCCAGTACTTC	CSASAGETQYF
TRBV4-1	.	TRBJ2-1	TRBD2	TGCGCCAGCAGCCTCCCCGAGGGTAGCGGGGTATACAATGAGCAGTTCTTC	CASSLPEGSGVYNEQFF
TRBV7-2	few	TRBJ2-3	.	TGTGCCAGCAGCTTACACGTAAGGGGGGTCGGAGATACGCAGTATTTT	CASSLHVRGVGDTQYF
TRBV20-1	.	TRBJ2-3	TRBD2	TGCAGTGCTAGAGATCAAACTAGCGGGGGGGGAGCAGATACGCAGTATTTT	CSARDQTSGGGADTQYF
TRBV7-3	once	TRBJ2-3	TRBD1	TGTGCCAGCAGCCCCGGAGGTATAGGGACAGGGGTCCCAGATACGCAGTATTTT	CASSPGGIGTGVPDTQYF
TRBV7-2	few	TRBJ1-5	.	TGTGCCACCAAGATAGGCCTGGGTGGCAATCAGCCCCAGCATTTT	CATKIGLGGNQPQHF
TRBV6-1	.	TRBJ1-4	TRBD1	TGTGCCAGCAGTGACCAGGACAGGACTAATGAAAAACTGTTTTTT	CASSDQDRTNEKLFF
TRBV4-2	.	TRBJ2-7	TRBD1	TGTGCCAGCAGCCAAGCCACAGGGGACCACGAGCAGTACTTC	CASSQATGDHEQYF
TRBV11-2	few	TRBJ2-3	.	TGTGCCAGCAGCACGGGACCCGGGGTAGATACGCAGTATTTT	CASSTGPGVDTQYF
TRBV27	.	TRBJ2-6	.	TGTGCCAGCAGGTCGAACGGGGCCAACGTCCTGACTTTC	CASRSNGANVLTF
TRBV28	.	TRBJ2-7	TRBD2	TGTGCCAGCAGTCCACCTAGCGGGGACTACGAGCAGTACTTC	CASSPPSGDYEQYF
TRBV29-1	.	TRBJ2-5	.	TGCAGCGCCCCTAGGGCCGGGGACGAGACCCAGTACTTC	CSAPRAGDETQYF
TRBV6-2/TRBV6-3	.	TRBJ2-3	.	TGTGCCAGCAGGTCCCTGAGGGGGAGCACAGATACGCAGTATTTT	CASRSLRGSTDTQYF